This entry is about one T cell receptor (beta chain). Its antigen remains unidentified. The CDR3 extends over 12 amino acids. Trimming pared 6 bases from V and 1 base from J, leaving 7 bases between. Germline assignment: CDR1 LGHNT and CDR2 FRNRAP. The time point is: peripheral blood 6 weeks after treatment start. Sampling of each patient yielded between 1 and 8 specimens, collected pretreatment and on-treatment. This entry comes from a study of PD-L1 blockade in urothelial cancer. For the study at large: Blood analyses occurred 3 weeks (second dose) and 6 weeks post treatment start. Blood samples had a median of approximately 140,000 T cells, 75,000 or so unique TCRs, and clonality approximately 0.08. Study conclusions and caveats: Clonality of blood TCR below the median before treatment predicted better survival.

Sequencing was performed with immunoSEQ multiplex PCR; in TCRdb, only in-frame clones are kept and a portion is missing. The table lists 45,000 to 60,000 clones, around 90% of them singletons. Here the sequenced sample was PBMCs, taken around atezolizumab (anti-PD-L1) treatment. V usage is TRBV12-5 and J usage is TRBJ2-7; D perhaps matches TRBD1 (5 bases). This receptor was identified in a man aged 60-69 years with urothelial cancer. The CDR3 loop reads CASGTASYEQYF. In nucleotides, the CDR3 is TGTGCTAGTGGGACAGCTTCCTACGAGCAGTACTTC.